The clone carrying this T cell receptor beta chain was picked up many times. Its target is not known. Looked up from germline, CDR1 is SEHNR and CDR2 is FQNEAQ (reference sequence). CDR3 length: 15 amino acids. Trimming took 5 bases from V and 5 from J, leaving 15 bases between them. The sample comes from a study of T-cell reconstitution after alpha-beta-depleted transplantation in children. Findings of the study overall: T cells produced anew were the main source of T-cell counts and diversity one year after transplant. Where some patients showed high TCRbeta diversity at day 60, it came from recipient T cells and thymic progenitors that had survived. Alpha-beta T cells about two months after transplant reportedly derived from several hundred expanded graft clones.

Preparation of the TCRbeta library used unique molecular identifiers. TCRdb itself ran the PCR reads through MiXCR, one entry per CDR3 protein. The sample comprises around 190,000 distinct CDR3 sequences, around 7% of which are singletons, and 5.5% to 6.5% rests with the top ten. This TCR derives from a boy younger than 10 with acute lymphoblastic leukemia, due to receive a stem cell transplant. This chain joins TRBV7-9 and TRBJ1-4; D unclear. The material was PBMCs, obtained before TCRalphabeta/CD19-depleted stem cell transplant. The CDR3 spells CASSLGSQLNEKLFF. CDR3 DNA sequence: TGTGCCAGCAGCCTCGGCTCCCAGCTAAATGAAAAACTGTTTTTT.